The text below deals with one T cell receptor (beta chain). Its antigen is not identified. The sample is drawn from a study of OX40 agonist ivuxolimab in advanced cancers. About the study: The group had a mean age of about 60 years, ranged from about 20 to 79, and was less than 85% male. General observations from the study: Fewer expanded clones were found on average in CD4+ than in CD8+ T cells. There was clonal expansion of CD4+ and CD8+ blood T cells by week 6 at 0.1 to 3.0 mg/kg.

Using immunoSEQ multiplex PCR, the repertoire was profiled, and TCRdb retains in-frame clones only, with some absent. The sample lists around 95,000 clones, roughly 93% seen once, with about 0.27% in the top ten. The CDR3 consists of 14 residues. Trimming removed 7 bases at V and 5 bases at J, with 14 bases between. The germline V gene has CDR1 MDHEN and CDR2 SYDVKM. The source material was CD4+ or CD8+ T cells sorted from blood, sampled in a trial of the OX40 agonist ivuxolimab. V gene TRBV28 combines with J gene TRBJ2-2; the D gene is possibly TRBD2 (6 bases). This clonotype was obtained from an adult with an advanced solid tumor such as melanoma, head and neck, liver or kidney cancer. In nucleotides, the CDR3 is TGTGCCAGCACCCCCCCGGGGAGGACCGGGGAGCTGTTTTTT. It translates to CASTPPGRTGELFF.